The 11 T cell receptor beta chains presented below share a single source sample, sequenced in a study of cytomegalovirus exposure and HLA in healthy donors. A multiplex PCR was run with 60 Vbeta primers and 13 Jbeta primers. Generated by immunoSEQ multiplex PCR, the TCRdb table keeps only in-frame clones and is missing some. The repertoire includes around 150,000 clones, roughly 79% of them detected once, and roughly 1% sits in the top ten. The specimen was PBMCs. Receptors were obtained from a woman in her 40s in good health and CMV-seronegative.

V and J are TRBV21-1 and TRBJ2-5; TRBD2 is taken as the D call from the table, unchecked against the DNA. TRBV21-1 is termed a pseudogene. CDR3 length: 11 amino acids. The DNA for the CDR3 is TGTGCCAGCAAGCATCAAGAGACCCAGTACTTC. Translating gives CASKHQETQYF.

This clone was detected once. The gene calls are TRBV5-1 and TRBJ2-7; 8 bases agree with TRBD2. The junction had 6 bases not matched to a gene; V was cut back by 6 bases and J by 4 bases. The CDR3 sequence is 13 residues long. CDR1 and CDR2 (germline): SGHRS, YFSETQ. The CDR3 nucleotides read TGCGCCAGCACCCCAGCGGGAGATTACGAGCAGTACTTC. It specifies CASTPAGDYEQYF.

The rearrangement joins TRBV9 to TRBJ1-1; 7 bases fit TRBD1. This CDR3 is 16 amino acids long. The junction had 15 bases not matched to a gene; V was cut back by 6 bases and J by 4 bases. CDR1 SGDLS and CDR2 YYNGEE come from the germline V gene. The CDR3 DNA follows: TGTGCCAGCATTCACAGGGGATTGCGGTCTGTCACTGAAGCTTTCTTT. Amino acid sequence: CASIHRGLRSVTEAFF.

The V and J genes are TRBV7-9 and TRBJ1-5; TRBD1 might be the D (5 bases). This CDR3 region has 15 residues. Germline assignment: CDR1 SEHNR and CDR2 FQNEAQ (reference sequence). V was clipped by 0 bases and J by 1 base, with 7 bases between them. CDR3 protein: CASSLAEGSNQPQHF. CDR3 sequence (DNA): TGTGCCAGCAGCTTAGCGGAGGGGAGCAATCAGCCCCAGCATTTT.

The gene calls are TRBV6-1 and TRBJ2-7; 11 positions match TRBD2. Per the germline V gene, CDR1 is MNHNS and CDR2 is SASEGT. This CDR3 comprises 15 residues. V gave up 10 bases and J gave up 3 bases; unmatched junction bases: 11. The CDR3 region is CATSWDTSGSYEQYF. CDR3 bases: TGTGCCACCTCCTGGGATACTAGCGGGAGCTACGAGCAGTACTTC.

This sequence joins TRBV15 and TRBJ2-1; TRBD1 aligns across 11 bases. The CDR3 has 18 residues. The V gene end was trimmed by 5 bases and the J gene end by 1 base; junction bases not matched to a gene: 10. Germline CDR1 and CDR2: LNHNV and YYDKDF (reference sequence). CDR3 sequence (DNA): TGTGCCACCAGCGGACAGGGGGCAGAGGGATTATCCTACAATGAGCAGTTCTTC. Its protein product is CATSGQGAEGLSYNEQFF.

This chain joins TRBV6-1 and TRBJ1-2; TRBD1 aligns across 7 bases. Germline CDR1 is MNHNS and CDR2 is SASEGT. This CDR3 region has 13 residues. After removal of 6 bases from V and 8 bases from J, the junction contained 9 bases not matched to a gene. For the CDR3, the DNA is TGTGCCAGCAGGGAGGACAGGTGGGACGGCTACACCTTC. It codes for CASREDRWDGYTF.

CDR3 loop: CASSPTTRGGLEAEQYF. CDR3 DNA sequence: TGCGCCAGCAGCCCTACCACTCGAGGGGGCCTAGAGGCCGAGCAGTACTTC. The chain has TRBV5-1 and TRBJ2-7, with 7 nucleotides matching TRBD1. Trimming at V came to 4 bases and at J to 6 bases, leaving 19 bases not matched to a gene. Germline V gene lookup returns CDR1 SGHRS and CDR2 YFSETQ. The CDR3 loop spans 17 amino acids. The whole variable domain, remainder taken from reference TRBV5-1 and TRBJ2-7, is KAGVTQTPRYLIKTRGQQVTLSCSPISGHRSVSWYQQTPGQGLQFLFEYFSETQRNKGNFPGRFSGRQFSNSRSEMNVSTLELGDSALYLCASSPTTRGGLEAEQYFGPGTRLTVT.

This clone was detected only a few times. The CDR3 DNA reads TGCGCCAGCAGGAACCAGGGGGTTCACACTGAAGCTTTCTTT. Its translation is CASRNQGVHTEAFF. This sequence joins TRBV5-1 and TRBJ1-1, with 7 nucleotides matching TRBD1. The CDR3 spans 14 residues. V gave up 5 bases and J gave up 3 bases; unmatched junction bases: 7. The germline V gene has CDR1 SGHRS and CDR2 YFSETQ. Drawing the rest from reference TRBV5-1 and TRBJ1-1, the complete variable domain is KAGVTQTPRYLIKTRGQQVTLSCSPISGHRSVSWYQQTPGQGLQFLFEYFSETQRNKGNFPGRFSGRQFSNSRSEMNVSTLELGDSALYLCASRNQGVHTEAFFGQGTRLTVV.

The rearrangement uses TRBV5-1 and TRBJ2-1, with TRBD2 as a possible D gene (5 bases). V dropped 2 bases and J dropped 5 bases, with 17 bases sitting between them. Germline CDR1 SGHRS, CDR2 YFSETQ. The CDR3 spans 16 residues. As DNA, the CDR3 is TGCGCCAGCAGCTTTCGTTTAGCGCCGGGTAACAATGAGCAGTTCTTC. This codes for CASSFRLAPGNNEQFF.

The chain employs TRBV29-1 and TRBJ2-7, with D possibly TRBD2 on 7 matching bases. CDR3 length: 11 amino acids. CDR1 and CDR2 from the germline V gene are SQVTM and ANQGSEA. The germline V and J ends were trimmed by 4 bases and 5 bases, with 9 bases remaining between them. CDR3 DNA: TGCAGCGTTGTAGGGGGGGACGAGCAGTACTTC. Its protein is CSVVGGDEQYF.